The following is a T cell receptor beta chain sequence with its context. This clone was seen more than once but under ten times. What this receptor recognizes is not known. The record has no base qualities; no much larger clone is one base away. The cohort consisted of 600 to 700 healthy bone marrow donors. All cohort members were sampled while nominally healthy, although unrecorded immune exposures were likely present. The donor tested CMV seronegative and was one of the 352 seronegative cohort members. Every donor gave a peripheral blood sample, and the peripheral blood mononuclear cells from that sample were used for TCR beta sequencing. Genomic DNA extraction from the blood cell samples was performed with the Qiagen DNeasy Blood Extraction Kit. Library preparation used the immunoSEQ multiplex PCR assay. A mixture of 60 forward primers for TCR Vbeta segments and 13 reverse primers for TCR Jbeta segments was used in the multiplex PCR. The CDR3 region of rearranged TCR beta genes was amplified from genomic DNA by a multiplex PCR assay. Amplified TCR beta libraries were sequenced as 87-base-pair reads on the Illumina HiSeq System. Under the source paper's analysis protocol: In a later analysis, some 80 million unique TCR beta chains were counted across the roughly 700 repertoires, and about 9.9 million of these chains were shared by at least two donors. Raw reads were error-corrected and collapsed into unique sequences with a nearest-neighbor algorithm that merged closely related sequences to remove PCR and sequencing errors. CDR3 sequences were aligned to IMGT reference sequences to assign V, D and J gene segments. For a sequence to be retained, at least a six-nucleotide match to both a V gene segment and a J gene segment was required. Rearrangements were classified as productive when the CDR3 lacked stop codons and remained in frame with V and J, and all other rearrangements were classified as non-productive. Following IMGT convention, CDR3 was defined as the stretch from the second conserved V-encoded cysteine up to the conserved J-encoded phenylalanine. The earlier analysis of fewer than 750 of the donors excluded sequences that lacked an unambiguous match to a single V gene segment. In an earlier analysis of several hundred of the donors, a V segment was called functional when productive rearrangements were above 56.7%, and segregating when the standard deviation between donors exceeded 5%. A statistical classification framework was built to diagnose cytomegalovirus status from the catalog of TCR beta chain sequences. In a later analysis, TCR nucleotide sequences were compared against IMGT/GENE-DB human TR gene sequences so that V and J genes could be assigned. In a later analysis, CDR3 sequences and most-parsimonious VDJ recombination scenarios were assigned using the TCRdist pipeline. In a later analysis, each TCR beta chain was defined by its CDR3 amino acid sequence together with its V-gene family, and reads lacking a unique V-gene family were excluded. In a later analysis, 450 to 600 highly shared, low-generation-probability nucleotide sequences were removed to address suspected cross-contamination and a sequencing artifact. In a later analysis, a clonal expansion index for each public chain was calculated from normalized within-repertoire ranks of inferred template counts. A later analysis computed generation probabilities with a VDJ recombination model fitted to out-of-frame rearrangements, and checked the results against IGoR. In a later analysis, TCR-TCR, TCR-HLA and TCR-CMV co-occurrence was scored with hypergeometric tests, and a repertoire-size bias correction was applied to TCR pairs. False discovery rates were estimated in a later analysis by permuting HLA or CMV assignments 20 times. In a later analysis, co-occurring TCRs were grouped using DBSCAN, with TCRdist sequence similarity added in when clustering inside HLA-allele-positive subsets. For co-occurrence clustering, repertoires with fewer than 30,000 or more than 120,000 public chains were excluded, along with four to six repertoires with anomalous nucleotide sharing. Entries here come from immuneACCESS through TCRdb and include only in-frame sequences with V and J called. Some clones fail to appear in such tables; in the studies checked, an unresolved V gene covers under half of the shortfall, and the cause of the remainder is unknown. The DNA was the basis for D and trimming; V, J and clone size are from that table. The sample data list roughly 130,000 clones, and 6.5% to 9.5% of these were observed just once. 5.5% of the sample is in the top ten clones.

The germline V gene provides CDR1 MRHNA and CDR2 SNTAGT. The CDR3, from cysteine to phenylalanine, totals 13 residues. CDR3 DNA only is kept here, 39 bases in frame from base 1. V and J are truncated by 7 bases and 1 base respectively, leaving an intervening sequence of 11 bases. This sample is part of a study of cytomegalovirus exposure and HLA in healthy donors (dated by TCRdb to the late 2010s). Regarding the complete study: According to an earlier analysis of several hundred of the donors, about 190 million T cells yielded some 110 million unique TCR beta sequences and approximately 300 Gb of sequence data. An early release covering 500 to 750 HLA-typed donors comprised about 310 gigabases of sequencing data and about 90 million unique TCR sequences. Of the roughly 400 genotyped donors, about 80% fell in the genetic ancestry cluster associated with self-reported Caucasian donors. The study aimed to test whether cataloging public T cell receptors could reveal signatures of past pathogen exposure. Using immunosequencing, the study profiled T cell repertoires from 500 to 800 subjects and related those repertoires to cytomegalovirus serostatus. Along with the approximately 700-subject first cohort, a separate validation cohort of around 120 different subjects was used. To predict cytomegalovirus infection status, the study combined high-throughput TCR immunosequencing, statistical association of individual TCRs with disease status, and machine learning. To study patterns of TCR occurrence, a later analysis re-analyzed previously published TCR beta repertoires from 666 donors and added high-resolution HLA genotyping. The later analysis used no new phenotypic data to find candidate immune exposures, relying instead on TCR beta sequences and their occurrence across donors. To decide whether each TCR beta V gene segment behaved as functional or pseudogenic, an earlier analysis of over 500 of the donors relied on high-throughput TCR beta sequencing. Alongside the repertoire data, information on donor age, sex, ethnicity and CMV serostatus was compiled. In a later genetic analysis, genome-wide SNP genotypes for about 65% of the roughly 700 donors were used, and that subset was treated as a discovery cohort. Every repertoire in the discovery cohort had been generated on one and the same sequencing platform. Class I and class II HLA loci were covered by the typing at four-digit resolution. Typing coverage differed by locus: A, B, C, DRB1 and DQB1 were typed in about 620-630 donors, DQA1 in roughly 500, DPA1 in around 600, and DPB1 in 400 to 480. Five DR-DQ haplotypes were handled as single units for association and clustering because linkage in the cohort was strong. Among several hundred genotyped donors of the cohort, an average of around 250,000 unique TCR beta nucleotide sequences was sequenced per donor, of which roughly 17% were non-productive.

Paper-wide results and their limitations: The authors suggested that the approach could potentially be extended to other disease states and immunological phenotypes. Because counts were too low, 15 or so rarely observed V segments, including chromosome 9 orphons, were excluded from the earlier analysis of 587 of the donors. A later genetic analysis associated a missense DCLRE1C variant with V-gene and J-gene trimming of TCR beta chains, and an independent cohort replicated the association. In the study, approximately 160 TCR beta chains were listed as associated with cytomegalovirus. In an earlier analysis of some 640 of the donors, most TCR beta V segments were observed in productive rearrangements about 90% or about 30% of the time, broadly matching IMGT annotations. The only immune exposure information available for the cohort was CMV serostatus. Because some donors lacked HLA typing at each locus, the association tests relied only on the typed subset. A later genetic analysis reported fewer N-insertions in productive TCRs among donors in an Asian-associated ancestry cluster than the roughly 670-donor mean. A later analysis found that most CMV-associated TCR beta chains appeared HLA-restricted, with HLA associations seemingly driven largely by CMV exposure. The presence/absence analyses assumed that sequencing depth was roughly uniform across donors, and that assumption may not be true. Linkage disequilibrium might explain the correlated functional status among segregating V segments, but an unknown experimental factor could not be excluded. A cluster of highly shared sequence variants was judged likely to represent a technical artifact of the sequencing pipeline. Assigning TCR associations to individual alleles was difficult when HLA alleles, especially DR and DQ, strongly co-occurred. In a later analysis, HLA-associated TCR beta chains showed more clonal expansion and lower generation probabilities than non-associated chains that were equally common. Most TCR sequences were observed very rarely across donors, whereas some public TCRs were present in many individuals. The 87-base-pair reads could not distinguish some IMGT-functional V segments, including TRBV6-2 and TRBV6-3, so those segments were excluded. A further reported finding was that TCR beta sequences accurately predicted the HLA-A and HLA-B alleles for most subjects in the first cohort. The cohort was sequenced for TCR beta chains only, and without alpha or paired-chain data the features that could be detected were limited. A later analysis reported that several top co-occurrence clusters appeared linked to parvovirus B19, influenza, CMV and Epstein-Barr virus. In a later analysis, TCR association rates were found to vary across HLA loci, with the most associated TCRs seen for DRB1 alleles and the fewest for HLA-C alleles. Cytomegalovirus status was reported to be diagnosed by the classifier with high specificity and sensitivity in both the original and validation cohorts. In vitro tests confirmed that a few of the cytomegalovirus-associated TCR beta chains recognize cytomegalovirus antigens. In a later analysis, 15,000 to 20,000 TCR beta sequences were associated with specific HLA alleles at a false discovery rate of 0.05.

Rearrangement joined TRBV6-4 to TRBJ2-7; the D gene cannot be named for sure. This receptor was identified in a man aged 35-49 years in good health and CMV-seronegative. Sequenced material: PBMCs. The CDR3 is CASTPPESYEQYF. The nucleotide sequence is TGTGCCAGCACTCCTCCAGAATCCTACGAGCAGTACTTC.